The 14 T cell receptor beta chains listed next were all sequenced from one sample in a study of early T cells in non-severe SARS-CoV-2 infection. MiXCR was run by TCRdb on the 5' RACE reads, yielding one entry per CDR3 protein. Of about 62,000 distinct CDR3 sequences detected, approximately 9% appear once; the ten largest clones hold about 1.2%. Input material: whole blood. All receptors derive from an adult who was a healthcare worker with PCR-confirmed SARS-CoV-2 infection or an uninfected control (not recorded which).

Concerning this clonotype itself: Being one base from a much bigger clone, this may be a read error. V and J are TRBV7-2 and TRBJ2-4, with a weak D call TRBD1 (6 bases). Germline V gene lookup returns CDR1 SGHTA and CDR2 FQGNSA. The CDR3 has 17 residues. CDR3 region: CASSLVAGAGAKNILYF. The CDR3 DNA follows: TGTGCCAGCAGCTTAGTAGCAGGGGCCGGGGCCAAAAACATTCTGTACTTC.

This clonotype came up a few times. This chain connects TRBV27 to TRBJ2-5, with 8 bases lining up with TRBD1. The CDR3 has 15 residues. CDR1 and CDR2 (germline): MNHEY, SMNVEV (reference sequence). The V segment lost 0 bases and the J segment 7 bases; nucleotides outside the gene matches: 7. This chain's CDR3 is CASSLSDRAGVTQYF. The CDR3 DNA reads TGTGCCAGCAGTTTATCGGACAGGGCTGGTGTGACCCAGTACTTC.

This clonotype was seen only a few times. The V and J genes are TRBV30 and TRBJ2-3; perhaps TRBD1 as D (5 bases). This CDR3 comprises 12 residues. Germline CDR1 GTSNPN, CDR2 SVGIG (reference sequence). The CDR3 DNA follows: TGTGCTACCCAGGGATCCACAGATACGCAGTATTTT. Translation gives CATQGSTDTQYF.

Only a few counts were recorded for this clonotype. The CDR3 nucleotides read TGTGCCAGCAGTTTAGCGGGGCGCATCGCCTACAATGAGCAGTTCTTC. It encodes CASSLAGRIAYNEQFF. The rearrangement joins TRBV12-3 or TRBV12-4 to TRBJ2-1; D is perhaps TRBD1 (5 bases). Trimming removed 0 bases from V and 2 bases from J, with 11 bases in between. The CDR3 runs to 16 residues.

This clonotype was found a few times. V usage is TRBV2 and J usage is TRBJ1-5, with unresolved D. The CDR3 extends over 14 amino acids. Trimming took 4 bases from V and 0 from J, leaving 7 bases between them. Germline V gene sequence: CDR1 SNHLY, CDR2 FYNNEI. CDR3 in DNA: TGTGCCAGCAGTGCGGGGAATAGCAATCAGCCCCAGCATTTT. It is translated as CASSAGNSNQPQHF.

This clonotype was seen repeatedly, ten times or more. V gene TRBV11-2 combines with J gene TRBJ2-1; D remains ambiguous. CDR1 SGHAT and CDR2 FQNNGV come from the germline V gene. The CDR3 has 15 residues. The V end lost 4 bases, the J end lost 0 bases, and 10 bases lay between the germline ends. In nucleotides, the CDR3 is TGTGCCAGCAGCTCAGTTCTGAGCTCCTACAATGAGCAGTTCTTC. It is translated as CASSSVLSSYNEQFF.

The rearrangement links TRBV28 to TRBJ1-3; 9 nucleotides match TRBD1. V was pared by 5 bases and J by 1 base, with 6 bases of the junction left unmatched. The CDR3 runs to 16 residues. Germline CDR1 reads MDHEN; CDR2 reads SYDVKM. The CDR3 DNA reads TGTGCCAGCAGTCCAGGACAGGGGCGATCTGGAAACACCATATATTTT. It codes for CASSPGQGRSGNTIYF. Full variable domain (rest looked up from reference TRBV28 and TRBJ1-3): DVKVTQSSRYLVKRTGEKVFLECVQDMDHENMFWYRQDPGLGLRLIYFSYDVKMKEKGDIPEGYSVSREKKERFSLILESASTNQTSMYLCASSPGQGRSGNTIYFGEGSWLTVV.

This sequence joins TRBV21-1 and TRBJ2-5. TRBV21-1 is termed a pseudogene. The CDR3 has 12 amino acids. The CDR3 sequence: CASTEYQETQYF. The CDR3 DNA reads TGTGCCAGCACCGAGTACCAAGAGACCCAGTACTTC.

This clonotype was counted between two and nine times. The gene calls are TRBV23-1 and TRBJ1-2; 7 nucleotides agree with TRBD1. TRBV23-1 is an ORF for which the function is uncertain. V lost 7 bases, J lost 3 bases, and 11 bases stayed unmatched. This CDR3 is built from 15 residues. CDR3 nucleotide sequence: TGCGCCAGCACACCAACAGGGGCCTGTCACTATGGCTACACCTTC. Protein sequence: CASTPTGACHYGYTF.

In its sample, this clonotype was seen many times. The chain recombines TRBV9 with TRBJ1-5; perhaps TRBD1 as D (5 bases). Germline CDR1 reads SGDLS; CDR2 reads YYNGEE. The CDR3 spans 14 residues. Between the trimmed V and J ends, which lost 2 bases and 6 bases, there was a span of 12 bases. CDR3 DNA sequence: TGTGCCAGCAGCGTCTCGAGGGGAAGTCAGCCCCAGCATTTT. Translated, it gives CASSVSRGSQPQHF. Full variable domain (missing parts from reference TRBV9 and TRBJ1-5): DSGVTQTPKHLITATGQRVTLRCSPRSGDLSVYWYQQSLDQGLQFLIQYYNGEERAKGNILERFSAQQFPDLHSELNLSSLELGDSALYFCASSVSRGSQPQHFGDGTRLSIL.

This clonotype was observed many times. The chain carries TRBV3-1 and TRBJ2-3; a weak D match, TRBD1 (5 bases). The V end lost 4 bases, the J end lost 3 bases, and 11 bases lay between the germline ends. The CDR3 is 14 residues long. From germline, CDR1 is LGHDT and CDR2 YNNKEL (reference sequence). CDR3 sequence reads: CASSPRGVTDTQYF. The CDR3 DNA reads TGTGCCAGCAGCCCAAGGGGCGTGACAGATACGCAGTATTTT.

The rearrangement joins TRBV29-1 to TRBJ1-2; possible D gene TRBD1, 5 bases. Germline CDR1 is SQVTM and CDR2 is ANQGSEA. The CDR3 extends over 13 amino acids. Trimming removed 1 base from V and 3 bases from J, with 9 bases in between. In DNA form, the CDR3 reads TGCAGCGTTGAAGGTGGGGCTGACTATGGCTACACCTTC. Its translation: CSVEGGADYGYTF.

This clonotype was seen many times. This chain connects TRBV5-1 to TRBJ2-3; no clear D gene. V was shortened by 2 bases and J by 0 bases, with 4 bases between the two germline ends. There are 13 residues in the CDR3. Germline V gene lookup returns CDR1 SGHRS and CDR2 YFSETQ. CDR3 nucleotide sequence: TGCGCCAGCAGCTTAGGGAGCACAGATACGCAGTATTTT. Its protein product is CASSLGSTDTQYF.

In its sample, this clonotype was seen many times. The CDR3 region is CASSLGNTIYF. CDR3 DNA: TGTGCCAGCAGCTTAGGAAACACCATATATTTT. V usage is TRBV7-9 and J usage is TRBJ1-3; D ambiguous. CDR1 and CDR2 (germline): SEHNR, FQNEAQ (reference sequence). The germline V and J ends were trimmed by 1 base and 5 bases, with 0 bases remaining between them. This CDR3 spans 11 amino acids.